These T cell receptor beta chains were read from a single sample in a study of blood T cell repertoires in COVID-19. Only in-frame clones appear in the TCRdb table, and some are missing; sequencing was by immunoSEQ multiplex PCR. The table shows nearly 350,000 clones, with about 90% occurring only once. Input material: peripheral blood. Every receptor here comes from a woman aged 45-59 years with COVID-19, enrolled during active disease. Each CDR3 is given with its conserved first and last residue. A D gene is named only where the DNA matches it firmly. Some rows mark clone size as missing; the rest say once, few, many or name a class of expanded clone.

d_gene,abundance,v_gene,j_gene,CDR3aa,CDR3nt
TRBD2,NA,TRBV3-1/TRBV3-2,TRBJ2-2,CASSRAGTSQPGELFF,TGTGCCAGCAGCCGTGCTGGGACTAGCCAGCCCGGGGAGCTGTTTTTT
NA,NA,TRBV29-1,TRBJ2-5,CSVEVYFDSQETQYF,TGCAGCGTTGAAGTCTACTTTGACAGCCAAGAGACCCAGTACTTC
TRBD1,NA,TRBV2,TRBJ1-6,CASSDGQGGSPLHF,TGTGCCAGCAGTGACGGACAGGGCGGGTCACCCCTCCACTTT
TRBD1,once,TRBV3-1/TRBV3-2,TRBJ1-2,CASSQVPGQVNYGYTF,TGTGCCAGCAGCCAAGTCCCGGGACAGGTGAACTATGGCTACACCTTC
NA,NA,TRBV29-1,TRBJ1-1,CSFSRNTEAFF,TGCAGCTTCAGTCGGAACACTGAAGCTTTCTTT
NA,NA,TRBV7-3,TRBJ2-2,CASSLLNTGELFF,TGTGCCAGCAGCTTACTAAACACCGGGGAGCTGTTTTTT
NA,NA,TRBV7-9,TRBJ1-4,CASSLVRQNEKLFF,TGTGCCAGCAGCTTAGTCAGGCAGAATGAAAAACTGTTTTTT
NA,NA,TRBV11-2,TRBJ1-2,CASSFLPGWENFYGYTF,TGTGCCAGCAGCTTCCTACCCGGATGGGAGAACTTCTATGGCTACACCTTC
NA,once,TRBV21-1,TRBJ2-1,CASSRSSCGACSYNEQFF,TGTGCCAGCAGCAGATCATCCTGCGGCGCCTGTTCCTACAATGAGCAGTTCTTC
TRBD2,NA,TRBV19,TRBJ2-1,CASSLRTRVEQFF,TGTGCCAGTAGTCTACGGACTAGGGTTGAGCAGTTCTTC
TRBD2,once,TRBV7-2,TRBJ2-1,CASSAIAGVFGAFF,TGTGCCAGCAGCGCGATAGCGGGAGTCTTCGGGGCGTTCTTC
NA,NA,TRBV5-5,TRBJ2-3,CASGGTRTDTQYF,TGTGCCAGCGGTGGCACCCGCACAGATACGCAGTATTTT
NA,NA,TRBV27,TRBJ1-5,CASSQGLNQPQHF,TGTGCCAGCAGCCAGGGACTTAATCAGCCCCAGCATTTT
NA,NA,TRBV7-8,TRBJ2-3,CASSLPMHLLQDTRSTDTQYF,TGTGCCAGCAGCTTGCCAATGCACCTACTGCAGGATACAAGAAGCACAGATACGCAGTATTTT
NA,few,TRBV19,TRBJ2-7,CASSARDYEQYF,TGTGCCAGTAGCGCCAGGGACTACGAGCAGTACTTC
NA,NA,TRBV6-6,TRBJ1-1,CASSHPQTDNTEAFF,TGTGCCAGCAGTCACCCCCAGACAGACAACACTGAAGCTTTCTTT
NA,NA,TRBV2,TRBJ2-7,CASSEVVLSYEQYF,TGTGCCAGCAGTGAAGTGGTACTCTCCTACGAGCAGTACTTC
NA,NA,TRBV7-2,TRBJ1-5,CASSLAPRGSQPQHF,TGTGCCAGCAGCTTAGCGCCAAGGGGAAGTCAGCCCCAGCATTTT
NA,NA,TRBV5-1,TRBJ1-5,CASSLVGGENQPQHF,TGCGCCAGCAGCTTGGTCGGCGGCGAGAATCAGCCCCAGCATTTT
NA,NA,TRBV14,TRBJ1-1,CASSQFTAVRPKNTEAFF,TGTGCCAGCAGCCAATTCACTGCGGTACGTCCCAAGAACACTGAAGCTTTCTTT
NA,once,TRBV4-3,TRBJ1-4,CASSRGTENEKLFF,TGCGCCAGCAGCCGCGGGACGGAGAATGAAAAACTGTTTTTT
NA,NA,TRBV6-1,TRBJ2-5,CASSESSSGVYF,TGTGCCAGCAGTGAAAGTTCGTCGGGAGTATACTTC
NA,NA,TRBV6-6,TRBJ1-5,CATQQGSNQPQHF,TGTGCCACCCAGCAGGGATCCAATCAGCCCCAGCATTTT
NA,NA,TRBV5-6,TRBJ1-1,CASSLARGGTEAFF,TGTGCCAGCAGCTTGGCCAGGGGTGGTACTGAAGCTTTCTTT
NA,NA,TRBV10-3,TRBJ1-4,CATTARVDEKLFF,TGTGCCACGACCGCCCGGGTAGATGAAAAACTGTTTTTT
TRBD2,NA,TRBV6-5,TRBJ2-7,CASSYGAASGSYEQYF,TGTGCCAGCAGTTACGGGGCGGCTAGCGGGTCCTACGAGCAGTACTTC
TRBD2,NA,TRBV19,TRBJ2-7,CASEETGLGRSEQYF,TGTGCCAGTGAAGAGACGGGACTAGGGCGGTCGGAGCAGTACTTC
TRBD2,NA,TRBV29-1,TRBJ2-5,CSVGLERETQYF,TGCAGCGTCGGACTAGAACGTGAGACCCAGTACTTC
NA,NA,TRBV24-1,TRBJ2-1,CATSDPIYNEQFF,TGTGCCACCAGTGATCCCATCTACAATGAGCAGTTCTTC
TRBD2,NA,TRBV5-1,TRBJ2-1,CASSTTSGRGYNEQFF,TGCGCCAGCAGCACGACTAGCGGGAGAGGGTACAATGAGCAGTTCTTC
NA,NA,TRBV5-1,TRBJ1-1,CASSLEAGMTEAFF,TGCGCCAGCAGCTTGGAGGCAGGGATGACTGAAGCTTTCTTT
NA,NA,TRBV2,TRBJ1-1,CASSDQEDGDEAFF,TGTGCCAGCAGTGACCAGGAGGACGGGGATGAAGCTTTCTTT
NA,few,TRBV7-2,TRBJ1-2,CASSLTVQDSYTF,TGTGCCAGCAGCTTAACGGTTCAGGACAGCTACACCTTC
NA,NA,TRBV30,TRBJ2-5,CAWSVFGGFQETQYF,TGTGCCTGGAGTGTATTTGGCGGCTTTCAAGAGACCCAGTACTTC
TRBD1,few,TRBV18,TRBJ1-2,CASSPWDPKQGHGYTF,TGTGCCAGCTCACCATGGGACCCCAAACAGGGGCATGGCTACACCTTC
TRBD2,NA,TRBV4-3,TRBJ2-3,CASSQDFGASGRGDTQYF,TGCGCCAGCAGCCAAGATTTCGGTGCTAGCGGGAGGGGAGATACGCAGTATTTT
TRBD2,NA,TRBV3-1/TRBV3-2,TRBJ2-2,CASSQRTSGSNGELFF,TGTGCCAGCAGCCAGAGGACTAGCGGGAGTAATGGGGAGCTGTTTTTT
NA,NA,TRBV18,TRBJ1-5,CASSPRDTHSGSAQHF,TGTGCCAGCTCACCACGGGACACGCATTCCGGGTCGGCCCAGCATTTT
NA,NA,TRBV2,TRBJ2-3,CASKTGQATDTQYF,TGTGCCAGCAAGACAGGTCAAGCCACAGATACGCAGTATTTT
NA,NA,TRBV29-1,TRBJ1-2,CSVEDLRTTNYGYTF,TGCAGCGTTGAAGATCTAAGGACAACTAACTATGGCTACACCTTC
NA,NA,TRBV2,TRBJ1-1,CASRVNRDPPAEAFF,TGTGCCAGCAGGGTAAACAGGGACCCACCCGCGGAAGCTTTCTTT
NA,NA,TRBV2,TRBJ2-7,CASSDGSGNLYEQYF,TGTGCCAGCAGTGATGGCAGCGGAAACCTCTACGAGCAGTACTTC
TRBD2,NA,TRBV4-3,TRBJ2-1,CASSHERGTSGYNEQFF,TGCGCCAGCAGCCATGAGAGAGGGACTAGCGGATACAATGAGCAGTTCTTC
TRBD1,NA,TRBV29-1,TRBJ2-3,CSAAQGLLGTDTQYF,TGCAGCGCTGCACAGGGGTTACTTGGCACAGATACGCAGTATTTT
TRBD1,NA,TRBV13,TRBJ2-7,CASSLKDRGLHEQYF,TGTGCCAGCAGCTTAAAAGACAGGGGGCTCCACGAGCAGTACTTC
NA,NA,TRBV6-1,TRBJ1-2,CASSENPIGGAYGYTF,TGTGCCAGCAGTGAAAACCCTATCGGGGGAGCCTATGGCTACACCTTC
NA,once,TRBV13,TRBJ2-5,CASSQRVYQETQYF,TGTGCCAGCAGCCAGCGGGTGTACCAAGAGACCCAGTACTTC
NA,NA,TRBV12-3/TRBV12-4,TRBJ1-5,CASSSATNQPQHF,TGTGCCAGCAGTTCCGCCACAAATCAGCCCCAGCATTTT
TRBD1,NA,TRBV9,TRBJ2-5,CASSVGGQGNEETQYF,TGTGCCAGCAGCGTGGGGGGACAGGGCAACGAAGAGACCCAGTACTTC
NA,NA,TRBV5-6,TRBJ1-4,CASSLEGLGSEKLFF,TGTGCCAGCAGCTTGGAAGGCCTAGGGAGTGAAAAACTGTTTTTT